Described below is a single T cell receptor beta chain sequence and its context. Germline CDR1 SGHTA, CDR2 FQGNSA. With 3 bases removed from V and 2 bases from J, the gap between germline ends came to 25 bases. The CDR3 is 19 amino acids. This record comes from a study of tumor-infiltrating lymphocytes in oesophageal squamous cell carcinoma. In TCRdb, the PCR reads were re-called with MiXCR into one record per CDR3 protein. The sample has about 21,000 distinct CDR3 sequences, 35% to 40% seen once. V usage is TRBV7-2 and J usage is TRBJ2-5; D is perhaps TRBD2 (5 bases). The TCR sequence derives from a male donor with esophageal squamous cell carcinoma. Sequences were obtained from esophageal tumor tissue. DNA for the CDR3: TGTGCCAGCAGCTTCCCCCCGCGTGGTAGAGGGAACCGTCAAGAGACCCAGTACTTC. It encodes CASSFPPRGRGNRQETQYF.